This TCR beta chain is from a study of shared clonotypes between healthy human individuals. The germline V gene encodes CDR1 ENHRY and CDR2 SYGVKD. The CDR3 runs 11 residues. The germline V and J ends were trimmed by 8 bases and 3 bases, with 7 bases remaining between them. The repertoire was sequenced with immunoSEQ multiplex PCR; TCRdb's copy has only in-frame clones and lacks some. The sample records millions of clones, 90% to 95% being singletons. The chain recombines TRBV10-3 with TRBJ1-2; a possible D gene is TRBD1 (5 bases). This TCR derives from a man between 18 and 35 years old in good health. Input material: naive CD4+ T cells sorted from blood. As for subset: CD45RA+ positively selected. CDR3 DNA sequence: TGTGCCATCTGGGACGACTATGGCTACACCTTC. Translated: CAIWDDYGYTF.